This T cell receptor (beta chain) was sequenced during a study of neoadjuvant nivolumab and ipilimumab in lung cancer. The study, taken as a whole, reports: Higher pretherapy blood TCR richness went with higher resected-tumor richness. Only a small number of samples underwent TCR sequencing. From pretherapy to surgery, tumor richness and clonality rose with dual therapy. Only a single major-pathologic-response sample was available for clonality analysis.

This clone was counted a single time. Its cognate antigen is unknown. Profiled with immunoSEQ multiplex PCR; TCRdb holds only in-frame clones, not every one. The profile shows approximately 31,000 clones, less than 95% of them singletons. Germline assignment: CDR1 SGHNT and CDR2 YYREEE (reference sequence). The ends lost 4 bases at V and 3 bases at J; junction bases unmatched: 4. This CDR3 has 17 residues. The sample consisted of peripheral blood, taken after neoadjuvant nivolumab, alone or with ipilimumab, at or shortly before surgery. This chain uses TRBV5-4 with TRBJ2-2; 15 positions agree with TRBD2. The clonotype originates from an adult with non-small cell lung cancer. The CDR3 sequence is CASSPGLAGGYTGELFF. The CDR3 DNA follows: TGTGCCAGCAGCCCGGGACTAGCGGGGGGATACACCGGGGAGCTGTTTTTT.